This passage covers 28 T cell receptor beta chains from one sample sequenced in a study of OX40 agonist ivuxolimab in advanced cancers. Profiling relied on immunoSEQ multiplex PCR, and the TCRdb table lists in-frame clones only, not all of them. The data hold roughly 50,000 clones, with more than 75% observed a single time. The starting material was CD4+ or CD8+ T cells sorted from blood, obtained in a trial of the OX40 agonist ivuxolimab. Source of these receptors: an adult with an advanced solid tumor such as melanoma, head and neck, liver or kidney cancer.

The CDR3 DNA follows: TGCAGCGTTGAAAGGGGGGAGTCCACTGAAGCTTTCTTT. This codes for CSVERGESTEAFF. This chain joins TRBV29-1 and TRBJ1-1; a weak D match, TRBD1 (6 bases). There are 13 residues in the CDR3. V gave up 2 bases and J gave up 4 bases, with 11 bases separating them. The germline gives CDR1 SQVTM, CDR2 ANQGSEA.

The chain uses TRBV7-3 and TRBJ1-2; D gene unclear. CDR1 and CDR2 (germline): SGHTA, FQGTGA. The CDR3 is 16 residues long. Between the trimmed V and J ends, which lost 2 bases and 1 base, there was a span of 14 bases. The CDR3: CASSLAIIPRNYGYTF. Here the CDR3 DNA reads TGTGCCAGCAGCTTAGCAATTATCCCCCGTAACTATGGCTACACCTTC. The entire variable domain, with the rest obtained from reference TRBV7-3 and TRBJ1-2, is as follows: GAGVSQTPSNKVTEKGKYVELRCDPISGHTALYWYRQSLGQGPEFLIYFQGTGAADDSGLPNDRFFAVRPEGSVSTLKIQRTERGDSAVYLCASSLAIIPRNYGYTFGSGTRLTVV.

This clone was recorded a few times. This chain joins TRBV14 and TRBJ1-1; D is possibly TRBD1 (5 bases). CDR1 is SGHDN, CDR2 FVKESK, per germline. The germline V and J ends were trimmed by 7 bases and 0 bases, with 9 bases remaining between them. The length of the CDR3 is 13 residues. In nucleotides, the CDR3 is TGTGCCAGCAAGTGGGGGATGAACACTGAAGCTTTCTTT. Protein: CASKWGMNTEAFF.

The rearrangement uses TRBV18 and TRBJ1-1, with no clear D. This CDR3 comprises 13 residues. Germline V CDR1 and CDR2: KGHSH, LQKENI. The germline V and J ends were trimmed by 4 bases and 1 base, with 7 bases remaining between them. CDR3 protein: CASSHSENTEAFF. Here the CDR3 DNA reads TGTGCCAGCTCACATTCCGAGAACACTGAAGCTTTCTTT.

This chain's CDR3 is CASSWDRGRDTQYF. The CDR3 DNA reads as TGTGCCAGCAGTTGGGACAGGGGTAGGGATACGCAGTATTTT. The V and J genes are TRBV28 and TRBJ2-3, with 10 bases matching TRBD1. CDR3 length: 14 amino acids. The germline V gene encodes CDR1 MDHEN and CDR2 SYDVKM. V was clipped by 4 bases and J by 6 bases; unmatched bases: 4. The full variable domain, in which reference TRBV28 and TRBJ2-3 provide the parts outside the CDR3, is DVKVTQSSRYLVKRTGEKVFLECVQDMDHENMFWYRQDPGLGLRLIYFSYDVKMKEKGDIPEGYSVSREKKERFSLILESASTNQTSMYLCASSWDRGRDTQYFGPGTRLTVL.

This chain connects TRBV6-1 to TRBJ1-2; 8 bases are shared with TRBD1. CDR3 length equals 15 residues. Germline-derived CDR1 and CDR2 are MNHNS and SASEGT. J was trimmed by 4 bases and V by 9 bases; bases with no gene match: 13. The DNA for the CDR3 is TGTGCCAGTTGGGGGACAACAGGGGGACTCTATGGCTACACCTTC. It translates to CASWGTTGGLYGYTF.

The rearrangement uses TRBV6-6 and TRBJ1-1; no definite D call. The V gene lost 8 bases and the J gene lost 4 bases, with 11 bases spanning the gap. This CDR3 has 12 residues. CDR1 and CDR2 (germline): MNHNY, SVGAGI (reference sequence). Here the CDR3 reads CASVELSTEAFF. CDR3 nucleotide sequence: TGTGCCAGCGTAGAGTTGAGCACTGAAGCTTTCTTT.

This chain links TRBV5-5 with TRBJ2-5; 7 bases are a match to TRBD2. Germline CDR1 SGHKS, CDR2 YYEKEE (reference sequence). The trim removed 2 bases at V and 2 bases at J, leaving 0 bases unmatched. The CDR3 is 13 amino acids. The CDR3 here is CASSFGGQETQYF. In DNA, the CDR3 is TGTGCCAGCAGCTTCGGGGGGCAAGAGACCCAGTACTTC.

The CDR3 DNA sequence: TGTGCCAGCAGTGATGACGCGGAGCTGTTTTTT. Amino acids: CASSDDAELFF. The rearrangement joins TRBV2 to TRBJ2-2; D is uncertain. V was pared by 3 bases and J by 10 bases, with 6 bases between. This CDR3 region has 11 residues. Germline CDR1 SNHLY, CDR2 FYNNEI. The complete variable domain, with remaining parts taken from reference TRBV2 and TRBJ2-2, reads EPEVTQTPSHQVTQMGQEVILRCVPISNHLYFYWYRQILGQKVEFLVSFYNNEISEKSEIFDDQFSVERPDGSNFTLKIRSTKLEDSAMYFCASSDDAELFFGEGSRLTVL.

Remarks on this clone: Within the sample, other DNA sequences also encode this same CDR3. The genes are TRBV2 and TRBJ1-1, with TRBD1 matching 8 bases. This CDR3 is built from 15 residues. The V and J ends lost 6 bases and 1 base, in that order; junction bases with no gene match: 7. Germline values: CDR1 SNHLY, CDR2 FYNNEI. The chain's CDR3 is CASSLRTGKNTEAFF. CDR3 nucleotides: TGTGCCAGCAGCCTCAGGACAGGGAAGAACACTGAAGCTTTCTTT.

The V call is TRBV27, the J call TRBJ2-1, with a weak D call TRBD1 (5 bases). Looked up from germline, CDR1 is MNHEY and CDR2 is SMNVEV (reference sequence). CDR3 size: 15 residues. Trimming took 5 bases from V and 5 from J, leaving 16 bases between them. CDR3 sequence (DNA): TGTGCCAGCAGTCTAGGGTACAGGAGAAACAATGAGCAGTTCTTC. Amino acids: CASSLGYRRNNEQFF.

CDR3 amino acids: CASITHPGEGNTIYF. The CDR3 DNA is TGTGCCAGCATAACACACCCAGGGGAAGGAAACACCATATATTTT. The chain uses TRBV2 and TRBJ1-3; perhaps TRBD1 as D (6 bases). The CDR3 sequence is 15 residues long. Trimming pared 7 bases from V and 4 bases from J, leaving 17 bases between. Germline CDR1 reads SNHLY; CDR2 reads FYNNEI.

This rearrangement joins TRBV7-3 to TRBJ2-1; no clear D. The CDR3 contains 15 residues. V lost 6 bases, J lost 3 bases, and 15 bases lay in between. The germline V gene has CDR1 SGHTA and CDR2 FQGTGA. The CDR3: CASSLEQIFYNEQFF. The CDR3, as DNA: TGTGCCAGCAGTTTAGAACAAATCTTCTACAATGAGCAGTTCTTC.

The gene calls are TRBV7-3 and TRBJ2-2; the match to TRBD2 covers 8 bases. Losses at the gene ends were 5 bases for V and 2 bases for J; bases not matched to a gene: 4. This CDR3 is 15 amino acids long. Germline V gene sequence: CDR1 SGHTA, CDR2 FQGTGA. CDR3 sequence reads: CASSPAGANTGELFF. The CDR3, as DNA: TGTGCCAGCAGCCCAGCGGGGGCCAACACCGGGGAGCTGTTTTTT.

CDR3 sequence: CASSLSPSQMNTEAFF. DNA for the CDR3: TGTGCCAGCAGCCTTAGTCCTTCACAGATGAACACTGAAGCTTTCTTT. The chain has TRBV4-2 and TRBJ1-1; D is unresolved. CDR3 length equals 16 residues. Trimming pared 4 bases from V and 0 bases from J, leaving 15 bases between. Germline CDR1 reads LGHNA; CDR2 reads YNFKEQ.

A word on this clone: One end of the junction does not line up with germline, which may come from a read error. The chain couples TRBV2 to TRBJ1-3; D unclear. Germline assignment: CDR1 SNHLY and CDR2 FYNNEI. This CDR3 region has 10 residues. CDR3 protein: CASSARSIRF. In nucleotides, the CDR3 is TGTGCCAGCAGTGCCCGGTCGATTAGATTT. The full variable domain, with the rest looked up from reference TRBV2 and TRBJ1-3, is EPEVTQTPSHQVTQMGQEVILRCVPISNHLYFYWYRQILGQKVEFLVSFYNNEISEKSEIFDDQFSVERPDGSNFTLKIRSTKLEDSAMYFCASSARSIRFGEGSWLTVV.

The V and J genes are TRBV25-1 and TRBJ1-4; D gene ambiguous. Deletions cut 0 bases from V and 6 bases from J, with 8 bases between. Per germline, CDR1 MGHDK and CDR2 SYGVNS. This CDR3 has 14 residues. This CDR3 is CASSEYRVDEKLFF. CDR3 sequence (DNA): TGTGCCAGCAGTGAATATCGGGTGGATGAAAAACTGTTTTTT.

The table lists this clone with a count of one. This sequence joins TRBV5-8 and TRBJ1-5; D is perhaps TRBD1 (5 bases). Per germline, CDR1 SGHTS and CDR2 YDEGEE. Deletions cut 4 bases from V and 6 bases from J, with 17 bases between. CDR3 length: 15 amino acids. This chain's CDR3 is CASSVGLSRGQPQHF. The DNA of the CDR3 is TGTGCCAGCAGCGTAGGCCTATCAAGGGGTCAGCCCCAGCATTTT.

This clone was detected a few times. The chain carries TRBV6-1 and TRBJ1-4; a possible D gene is TRBD1 (6 bases). V was clipped by 1 base and J by 8 bases, with 14 bases between them. This CDR3 has 15 amino acids. CDR1 and CDR2 from the germline V gene are MNHNS and SASEGT. CDR3 nucleotides: TGTGCCAGCAGTGAAGGTACCCAGGGGAGGGAAAAACTGTTTTTT. This codes for CASSEGTQGREKLFF.

This chain connects TRBV11-2 to TRBJ1-5; maybe TRBD1 (6 bases). Germline CDR1 and CDR2: SGHAT and FQNNGV. The V end was cut by 4 bases, the J end by 2 bases, with 9 bases between. The CDR3 totals 14 residues. CDR3 in DNA: TGTGCCAGCAGCTGGGACATGGGCAATCAGCCCCAGCATTTT. As protein: CASSWDMGNQPQHF.

The gene calls are TRBV5-4 and TRBJ2-7; 9 bases are a match to TRBD1. The CDR3 loop spans 15 amino acids. CDR1 is SGHNT and CDR2 is YYREEE in the germline V gene (reference sequence). After removal of 5 bases from V and 2 bases from J, the junction contained 8 bases not matched to a gene. CDR3 region: CASRPYRGRPYEQYF. DNA of the CDR3: TGTGCCAGCAGACCTTACAGGGGGCGTCCCTACGAGCAGTACTTC.

The chain uses TRBV6-1 and TRBJ2-1; 9 bases agree with TRBD1. V trimming: 8 bases; J trimming: 3 bases; junction bases outside the gene matches: 5. The germline V gene has CDR1 MNHNS and CDR2 SASEGT. The CDR3 has 14 residues. The CDR3: CASVRDRDYNEQFF. The CDR3 DNA reads as TGTGCCAGCGTCCGGGACAGGGACTACAATGAGCAGTTCTTC.

This rearrangement joins TRBV5-4 to TRBJ2-7; D may correspond to TRBD1 or TRBD2 (5 bases each). Between the trimmed V and J ends, which lost 0 bases and 3 bases, there was a span of 10 bases. This CDR3 comprises 14 residues. Germline CDR1 is SGHNT and CDR2 is YYREEE (reference sequence). The CDR3 loop reads CASSLVGTGYEQYF. For the CDR3, the DNA is TGTGCCAGCAGCTTGGTTGGGACGGGCTACGAGCAGTACTTC.

V gene TRBV5-6 combines with J gene TRBJ1-1; D unresolved. The germline V gene encodes CDR1 SGHDT and CDR2 YYEEEE. The CDR3 sequence is 14 residues long. Trimming removed 0 bases at V and 2 bases at J, with 8 bases between. CDR3 sequence: CASSLGHLNTEAFF. CDR3 coding DNA: TGTGCCAGCAGCTTGGGACACCTAAACACTGAAGCTTTCTTT.

The chain uses TRBV5-5 and TRBJ2-7; possibly TRBD2 for D (5 bases). This CDR3 contains 18 residues. The germline V and J ends were trimmed by 6 bases and 0 bases, with 25 bases remaining between them. CDR1 and CDR2 from the germline V gene are SGHKS and YYEKEE (reference sequence). The CDR3 reads CASNLRPVGKGGSYEQYF. CDR3 DNA: TGTGCCAGCAACCTAAGGCCGGTCGGGAAAGGTGGCTCCTACGAGCAGTACTTC.

The chain is built from TRBV18 and TRBJ1-4; D call uncertain. Trimming pared 3 bases from V and 5 bases from J, leaving 19 bases between. CDR1 and CDR2 from the germline V gene are KGHSH and LQKENI. The CDR3 has 17 amino acids. The CDR3 sequence is CASSPFPVASPNEKLFF. The CDR3 DNA reads TGTGCCAGCTCACCCTTCCCAGTCGCCTCGCCGAATGAAAAACTGTTTTTT.

The genes are TRBV6-6 and TRBJ1-2; TRBD1 agrees at 9 bases. Germline V gene data show CDR1 as MNHNY and CDR2 as SVGAGI (reference sequence). There are 15 residues in the CDR3. The trim removed 6 bases at V and 1 base at J, leaving 6 bases unmatched. The CDR3 spells CASRHGTGNNYGYTF. The CDR3 region has the DNA TGTGCCAGCAGGCACGGGACAGGGAATAACTATGGCTACACCTTC.

V and J are TRBV6-1 and TRBJ2-2; tentative D call: TRBD1 (5 bases). Germline CDR1 and CDR2: MNHNS and SASEGT. The CDR3 has 14 residues. V gave up 10 bases and J gave up 1 base, with 13 bases separating them. CDR3 in DNA: TGTGCCACCAACTTAAGGGGGAACACCGGGGAGCTGTTTTTT. This sequence encodes CATNLRGNTGELFF.